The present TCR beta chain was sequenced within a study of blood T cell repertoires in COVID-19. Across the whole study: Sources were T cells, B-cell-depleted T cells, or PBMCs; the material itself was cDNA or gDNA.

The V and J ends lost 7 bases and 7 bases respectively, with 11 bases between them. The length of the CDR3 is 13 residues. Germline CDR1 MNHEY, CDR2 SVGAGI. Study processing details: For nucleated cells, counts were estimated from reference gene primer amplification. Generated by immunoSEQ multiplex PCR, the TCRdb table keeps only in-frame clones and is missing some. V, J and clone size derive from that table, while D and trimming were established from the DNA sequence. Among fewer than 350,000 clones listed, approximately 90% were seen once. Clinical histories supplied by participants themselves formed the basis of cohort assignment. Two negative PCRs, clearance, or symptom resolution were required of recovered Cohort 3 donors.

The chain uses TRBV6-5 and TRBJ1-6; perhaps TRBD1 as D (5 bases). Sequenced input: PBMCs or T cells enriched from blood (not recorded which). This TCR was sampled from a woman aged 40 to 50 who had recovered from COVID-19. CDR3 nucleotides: TGTGCCAGCAACCAGGGTCTGAATTCACCCCTCCACTTT. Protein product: CASNQGLNSPLHF.